This record looks at one T cell receptor beta chain sequence and its context. This receptor's antigen is unknown. Base qualities are not recorded, but no much larger clone differs from it by a single base. Using the deep immunoSEQ assay, TCR CDR3 regions were amplified from genomic DNA by multiplex PCR. Extracted genomic DNA from each cell subset was distributed evenly across all wells of several immunoSEQ 96-well plates, and each plate was treated as a replicate. For sorted subsets, each replicate PCR was loaded with roughly 190 ng genomic DNA, equivalent to 30,000 or so T cell genomes. Purified libraries were quantified with a Qubit 3.0 fluorometer, sized on a Bioanalyzer 2100, and re-quantified with the KAPA Library Quantification kit. Every immunoSEQ 96-well plate was sequenced on a separate single-read 150-cycle Illumina NextSeq 550 flow cell. As for the authors' bioinformatics: Because the immunoSEQ output included only junctional sequences and no quality scores, the filtering could not be the same as the filtering used for full-length reads. To assign V/J genes and CDR3, sequences were annotated using PyIR, a Python wrapper for IgBLAST v1.9, with IMGT germline references. Any read was removed if the V/J assignment was weak (E-value above 1e-6), the CDR3 was missing, or the read contained stop codons, out-of-frame junctions, or ambiguous translated residues. V3J clonotypes were defined as sequences sharing the same inferred V gene, J gene, and CDR3 amino acid sequence. Percentage overlap between repertoires was computed as shared unique clonotypes divided by the size of the smaller repertoire. Repertoire richness was assessed with RTK rarefaction, the Chao1 estimator, and Recon v2.1 estimates of unobserved clonotypes. For all TCRbeta clonotypes obtained by the gDNA method from four donors, generation probabilities were computed with OLGA. Held by TCRdb, this immuneACCESS table contains in-frame sequences only and omits some clones. Under half of the omission traces to an unresolved V gene where checked; the cause of the rest is unknown. The V and J calls and clone size are taken from that table; D and trimming were inferred from the DNA. This sample gives hundreds of thousands of clones in total; roughly 96% of them show up just once. The ten largest clones take up 0.11% of the sample.

V lost 6 bases and J lost 3 bases, and the count of bases not matched to a germline gene is 14. CDR1 MDHEN and CDR2 SYDVKM are derived from the germline V gene. From its cysteine to its phenylalanine, the CDR3 spans 18 amino acids. The only DNA kept is the CDR3, 54 bases in frame from the first base. This specimen comes from a study of shared clonotypes between healthy human individuals (TCRdb year 2020). Study-level background: Three men and a couple of women, aged 18 to 49 years, made up the cohort. For each donor, CD4 naive and CD4 memory were each given three plates, CD8 naive was given two plates, and CD8 memory was given one plate. Per donor, leukapheresis produced somewhere between about 0.94 and 9.5 billion PBMCs. Blood TCR repertoires of about 5 healthy adults were deeply sequenced to estimate repertoire size and the extent of clonotype sharing between individuals. Different laboratories and diverse techniques were used to prepare libraries and sequence TCR repertoires, to increase sequencing depth and limit assay-specific biases. Overall study results and their limits: Larger estimated clonotype richness was generally found for naive subsets than for memory subsets. The small number of donors limited the genetic and exposure-history diversity represented. Sampling was restricted to blood, and TCR repertoires in tissue are likely to differ from TCR repertoires in blood. About 5% of naive CD4, 3.5% of naive CD8, about 2.5% of memory CD4, and around 0.4% of memory CD8 clonotypes were shared across a few donors. Pairwise subsampling led to the expectation that sequencing depth would affect the degree of clonotype sharing among donors. Rarefaction of sorted-subset datasets indicated incomplete sequencing despite the large sequencing depth. Compared with non-shared clonotypes, the clonotypes found in all four sorted-subset donors had higher generation probabilities.

CD8 naive samples were CD45RO-negative cells positively selected for CCR7, giving a CD45RA+CCR7+ population that excluded TemRA cells. The donors were healthy, HIV-negative adults who had no recently reported acute infections or vaccinations. Only Caucasian adults living in Nashville, Tennessee, USA were represented among the donors. Blood was obtained by leukapheresis, after which PBMCs were separated by Ficoll-Histopaque density gradient centrifugation and cryopreserved in liquid nitrogen vapor phase. Analytical flow cytometry was used to check the purity and quantity of each magnetically sorted T cell population. Each sorted fraction had its genomic DNA isolated and then quantified by UV absorbance on a Nanodrop 2000c.

The rearrangement combines TRBV28 with TRBJ2-4, and 10 junction bases match TRBD1. Sequences were obtained from naive CD8+ T cells sorted from blood. Taken with the paper, the label for cell subset or site translates to: CD45RA+CCR7+. This sequence was found in a woman in her 30s in good health. CDR3 region: CASSFGTGVVLDKNIQYF. The DNA is TGTGCCAGCAGCTTTGGGACAGGGGTGGTTTTAGACAAAAACATTCAGTACTTC.